This entry lists 26 T cell receptor beta chains sequenced from one sample in a study of regulatory T cells in long-lasting Graves disease (dated by TCRdb to the early 2020s). Explained via the paper, the time point label denotes: persistent/refractory GD, antithyroid drugs over 5 years with positive TRAb. For both TCR sequencing and RNA sequencing, RNA was extracted from PBMCs using TRIzol. The receptor library was made with multiplex PCR. Sequencing took place on an Illumina HiSeq 4000. CDR3 regions were amplified by Arm-PCR with iRepertoire HTBI primers to construct TCR beta libraries. The raw public reads went through TCRdb reprocessing: fastp at Q25, MiXCR clone calling, in-frame beta chains kept. Each entry merges the rows of one CDR3 protein and shows their most common DNA and genes. This sample has approximately 380,000 distinct CDR3 sequences in its table, and under 25% of those were observed once. The ten largest clones represent less than 25% of the sample.

The sample here was peripheral blood mononuclear cells (PBMCs), taken when the disease was refractory, from a patient treated with antithyroid drugs. The receptors were sampled from a female donor with Graves disease.

The chain is built from TRBV6-1 and TRBJ2-7; either TRBD1 or TRBD2 may supply D (7 bases each). V lost 7 bases and J lost 2, with 15 bases in between. The CDR3 runs to 14 residues. Germline CDR1 and CDR2: MNHNS and SASEGT. In nucleotides, the CDR3 is TGTGCCAGCACCCCAGGGGGGGTGGCCTACGAGCAGTACTTC. Its protein product is CASTPGGVAYEQYF.

Comments on this clonotype: The junction departs from the called germline gene at one end, perhaps through a read error. This chain connects TRBV19 to TRBJ2-6, with 7 bases that match TRBD1. Germline assignment: CDR1 LNHDA and CDR2 SQIVND (reference sequence). This CDR3 has 14 residues. The CDR3 is CASTDRAGANVLAF. For the CDR3, the DNA is TGTGCCAGTACCGACAGGGCTGGGGCCAACGTCCTGGCTTTC.

There are a few counts of this clonotype. This sequence joins TRBV20-1 and TRBJ2-7, with 14 bases identical to TRBD2. Trimming took 6 bases from V and 5 from J; bases not matched to a gene: 6. CDR3 length: 14 residues. Per the germline V gene, CDR1 is DFQATT and CDR2 is SNEGSKA (reference sequence). This CDR3 is CSAQGLAGVHEQYF. The CDR3 DNA follows: TGCAGTGCACAGGGACTAGCGGGAGTGCACGAGCAGTACTTC.

This chain joins TRBV4-2 and TRBJ1-2; D gene ambiguous. Deletions cut 0 bases from V and 4 bases from J, with 15 bases between. The germline CDR1 and CDR2 sequences are LGHNA and YNFKEQ. The CDR3 extends over 16 amino acids. The CDR3 sequence is CASSQEEGDGGYGYTF. DNA for the CDR3: TGTGCCAGCAGCCAAGAGGAGGGTGACGGCGGCTATGGCTACACCTTC.

The V gene is TRBV30, the J gene TRBJ1-3; unclear D gene. The germline V gene encodes CDR1 GTSNPN and CDR2 SVGIG (reference sequence). The CDR3 covers 12 residues. The V end was cut by 8 bases, the J end by 1 base, with 9 bases between. The CDR3 loop is CAASGSGNTIYF. DNA of the CDR3: TGTGCCGCTTCGGGGTCTGGAAACACCATATATTTT.

This clonotype has a handful of counts. V usage is TRBV10-3 and J usage is TRBJ2-1, with 7 bases lining up with TRBD2. The V and J ends lost 10 bases and 0 bases, in that order; junction bases with no gene match: 9. The CDR3 runs to 15 residues. Germline loops: CDR1 ENHRY, CDR2 SYGVKD. CDR3 DNA sequence: TGTGCCACCCAGGGAGGGGCGAGCTCCTACAATGAGCAGTTCTTC. Its protein product is CATQGGASSYNEQFF.

This clonotype was found many times. The J gene is TRBJ2-7, the V gene TRBV7-9, with D unresolved. Trimming removed 5 bases from V and 1 base from J, with 12 bases in between. CDR3 length: 14 residues. Germline V lookup: CDR1 SEHNR, CDR2 FQNEAQ (reference sequence). The CDR3 DNA reads as TGTGCCAGCAGCCGTGGCACATTGTCCTACGAGCAGTACTTC. It codes for CASSRGTLSYEQYF.

In this sample, this clonotype turned up a few times. The chain uses TRBV19 and TRBJ2-2, with unresolved D. Germline V gene data show CDR1 as LNHDA and CDR2 as SQIVND (reference sequence). The CDR3 has 15 amino acids. Trimming took off 6 bases at V and 3 bases at J, with 14 bases between the two ends. The CDR3 region is CASRSRGRDTGELFF. The CDR3 DNA sequence: TGTGCCAGTAGATCCCGTGGGCGAGACACCGGGGAGCTGTTTTTT. The full variable domain, rest sourced from reference TRBV19 and TRBJ2-2, is DGGITQSPKYLFRKEGQNVTLSCEQNLNHDAMYWYRQDPGQGLRLIYYSQIVNDFQKGDIAEGYSVSREKKESFPLTVTSAQKNPTAFYLCASRSRGRDTGELFFGEGSRLTVL.

This clonotype was found many times. The junction does not match germline at one end; this may be a read error. This sequence joins TRBV28 and TRBJ1-1; 9 nucleotides line up with TRBD1. The CDR3 length is 15 residues. Germline V gene sequence: CDR1 MDHEN, CDR2 SYDVKM. CDR3: CASSLDRGPNTEAFF. CDR3 nucleotide sequence: TGCGCCAGCAGCTTGGACAGGGGACCGAACACTGAAGCTTTCTTT.

Ten or more counts support this clonotype. The rearrangement joins TRBV12-3 or TRBV12-4 to TRBJ1-1; unclear D gene. Trimming left V 6 bases short and J 5 bases short, with 10 bases between. This CDR3 comprises 12 residues. The CDR3 region has the DNA TGTGCCAGCAGGAAGGGCGGGACTGAAGCTTTCTTT. As protein: CASRKGGTEAFF.

This clonotype was recorded many times. The chain has TRBV12-3 or TRBV12-4 and TRBJ1-5, with TRBD1 identical over 10 bases. This CDR3 contains 17 residues. The J segment lost 2 bases and the V segment lost 2 bases, leaving 6 bases of the junction unmatched. CDR3 nucleotide sequence: TGTGCCAGCAGTTTATGGACAGGGGGAATAGGCAATCAGCCCCAGCATTTT. Translating gives CASSLWTGGIGNQPQHF.

In regard to this clonotype: A read error may produce the germline difference seen at one junction end. The chain has TRBV7-2 and TRBJ1-5; D not certain. The CDR3 spans 12 residues. CDR1 and CDR2 (germline): SGHTA, FQGNSA. CDR3: CASSFSNRPQHF. The CDR3 nucleotides are TGTGCCAGCAGCTTTAGCAATCGGCCCCAGCATTTT.

A few counts support this clonotype. The chain is built from TRBV20-1 and TRBJ1-5; no clear D gene. Trimming left V 2 bases short and J 3 bases short, with 20 bases between. The CDR3 runs to 17 residues. In germline, CDR1 is DFQATT, CDR2 SNEGSKA (reference sequence). CDR3: CSARNVLGTAPNQPQHF. The CDR3 bases are TGCAGTGCTAGAAACGTTCTGGGAACAGCTCCCAATCAGCCCCAGCATTTT.

This chain uses TRBV7-9 with TRBJ2-2; D remains unclear. The CDR3 has 15 amino acids. V lost 4 bases to trimming and J lost 3 bases, with 12 bases between them. Germline CDR1 is SEHNR and CDR2 is FQNEAQ (reference sequence). The CDR3 spells CASSYRPPDTGELFF. CDR3 DNA sequence: TGTGCCAGCAGCTACCGACCCCCGGACACCGGGGAGCTGTTTTTT. Full variable domain (rest looked up from reference TRBV7-9 and TRBJ2-2): DTGVSQNPRHKITKRGQNVTFRCDPISEHNRLYWYRQTLGQGPEFLTYFQNEAQLEKSRLLSDRFSAERPKGSFSTLEIQRTEQGDSAMYLCASSYRPPDTGELFFGEGSRLTVL.

This clonotype was counted between two and nine times. The rearrangement links TRBV7-2 to TRBJ2-7; 14 bases are shared with TRBD2. The CDR3 runs 18 residues. J lost 4 bases, V lost 2 bases, and 10 bases had no gene match. CDR1 SGHTA and CDR2 FQGNSA come from the germline V gene. The CDR3: CASSLWGLAGVGVYEQYF. The CDR3 region has the DNA TGTGCCAGCAGCTTATGGGGACTAGCGGGAGTGGGGGTTTACGAGCAGTACTTC.

The chain combines TRBV5-1 with TRBJ1-1, with D tentatively TRBD1 (6 bases). Trimming left V 4 bases short and J 3 bases short, with 19 bases between. CDR1 SGHRS and CDR2 YFSETQ come from the germline V gene. This CDR3 has 16 amino acids. CDR3 amino acids: CASSPRGGAGDTEAFF. Here the CDR3 DNA reads TGCGCCAGCAGCCCACGAGGGGGGGCAGGGGACACTGAAGCTTTCTTT.

This clonotype was seen at least ten times. The chain recombines TRBV18 with TRBJ2-7; 9 bases match TRBD2. The germline V gene encodes CDR1 KGHSH and CDR2 LQKENI. The CDR3 has 14 amino acids. Losses at the gene ends were 5 bases for V and 2 bases for J; bases not matched to a gene: 4. CDR3 DNA: TGTGCCAGCTCAAATAGCGGGGGAACCTACGAGCAGTACTTC. It is translated as CASSNSGGTYEQYF.

The rearrangement uses TRBV20-1 and TRBJ1-5; TRBD1 agrees at 7 bases. Germline assignment: CDR1 DFQATT and CDR2 SNEGSKA (reference sequence). The CDR3 loop spans 13 amino acids. With 3 bases clipped from V and 5 bases from J, the junction kept 4 bases outside the gene matches. The CDR3 protein is CSARSTGDQPQHF. The CDR3 DNA reads TGCAGTGCTAGGTCAACAGGGGATCAGCCCCAGCATTTT.

The chain carries TRBV9 and TRBJ2-5; D is undetermined. Germline CDR1 reads SGDLS; CDR2 reads YYNGEE. This CDR3 has 13 residues. The ends were cut back, 0 bases at V and 2 bases at J, with 5 bases in the middle. CDR3 DNA: TGTGCCAGCAGCGTAGTTGGGCAAGAGACCCAGTACTTC. This codes for CASSVVGQETQYF.

The chain uses TRBV29-1 and TRBJ2-2; a possible D gene is TRBD2 (6 bases). The CDR3 is 12 amino acids. The V end lost 6 bases, the J end lost 8 bases, and 13 bases lay between the germline ends. The germline gives CDR1 SQVTM, CDR2 ANQGSEA. As DNA, the CDR3 is TGCAGCGTCCCGGGAGCTCGAGGGGAGCTGTTTTTT. Its protein product is CSVPGARGELFF.

This clonotype was seen a few times. The chain uses TRBV24-1 and TRBJ1-4; TRBD1 agrees at 7 bases. This CDR3 region has 15 residues. V lost 0 bases, J lost 6 bases, and 3 bases stayed unmatched. Germline V gives CDR1 KGHDR, CDR2 SFDVKD. This CDR3 reads CATSDLAGGDEKLFF. The CDR3 nucleotides are TGTGCCACCAGTGATTTGGCAGGGGGGGATGAAAAACTGTTTTTT.

The rearrangement uses TRBV20-1 and TRBJ2-3, with D uncertain. CDR1 and CDR2 (germline): DFQATT, SNEGSKA (reference sequence). Trimming removed 6 bases at V and 6 bases at J, with 10 bases between. The CDR3 spans 11 residues. The CDR3 sequence is CSARLGDTQYF. The CDR3, as DNA: TGCAGTGCGAGGCTGGGGGATACGCAGTATTTT.

V and J are TRBV9 and TRBJ2-5; 10 bases line up with TRBD2. V was pared by 4 bases and J by 5 bases, with 8 bases of the junction left unmatched. The germline CDR1 and CDR2 sequences are SGDLS and YYNGEE. The CDR3 runs 15 residues. The CDR3 is CASSPSGRASETQYF. The CDR3 nucleotides are TGTGCCAGCAGCCCTAGCGGGAGAGCGTCGGAGACCCAGTACTTC.

This clonotype was seen ten or more times. V usage is TRBV30 and J usage is TRBJ2-7; D might be TRBD1 (6 bases). This CDR3 has 13 residues. The V end was cut by 1 base, the J end by 3 bases, with 10 bases between. Per germline, CDR1 GTSNPN and CDR2 SVGIG (reference sequence). CDR3 sequence: CAWSEQGVYEQYF. CDR3 coding DNA: TGTGCCTGGAGTGAACAGGGAGTCTACGAGCAGTACTTC.

This clonotype appeared many times. The rearrangement joins TRBV6-1 to TRBJ2-6, with D tentatively TRBD1 (6 bases). Trimming shortened V by 7 bases and J by 1 base, and 11 bases separated the two germline ends. CDR3 length: 15 residues. From germline, CDR1 is MNHNS and CDR2 SASEGT. CDR3 bases: TGTGCCAGCAAGGAAGGGGGATCTGGGGCCAACGTCCTGACTTTC. As protein: CASKEGGSGANVLTF.

V gene TRBV27 combines with J gene TRBJ1-1; D perhaps matches TRBD1 (5 bases). V lost 5 bases to trimming and J lost 1 base, with 14 bases between them. There are 15 residues in the CDR3. CDR1 is MNHEY and CDR2 is SMNVEV in the germline V gene (reference sequence). CDR3 sequence: CASSPTQGENTEAFF. CDR3 bases: TGTGCCAGCAGTCCTACCCAGGGAGAGAACACTGAAGCTTTCTTT.